The 19 T cell receptor beta chains reported below all come from one sample, sequenced in a study of T cell responses to AZD1222 COVID-19 vaccine. Only in-frame clones appear in the TCRdb table, and some are missing; sequencing was by immunoSEQ multiplex PCR. Of 200,000 or so clones listed, approximately 92% are singletons. This sample comprised peripheral blood, obtained on day 0 of AZD1222 vaccination. These receptors were collected from an adult in good health.

The chain recombines TRBV27 with TRBJ1-1, with D perhaps matching TRBD1 (6 bases). The CDR3 loop spans 13 amino acids. V was trimmed by 6 bases and J by 7 bases, leaving 15 bases between them. The germline gives CDR1 MNHEY, CDR2 SMNVEV (reference sequence). In nucleotides, the CDR3 is TGTGCCAGCAGCTGGGGCGAGGGGGGTGAAGCTTTCTTT. Protein: CASSWGEGGEAFF.

The V and J genes are TRBV19 and TRBJ2-2; TRBD2 matches 12 bases. There are 18 residues in the CDR3. The V gene's germline CDR1 is LNHDA and CDR2 SQIVND (reference sequence). Unmatched junction bases numbered 10, after V lost 2 bases and J lost 6 bases. CDR3 residues: CASSILTSGRIRAGELFF. The CDR3 DNA reads TGTGCCAGTAGTATACTCACTAGCGGGAGGATCAGGGCCGGGGAGCTGTTTTTT.

This clone was seen a single time. The chain couples TRBV27 to TRBJ1-1, with D perhaps TRBD1 (6 bases). This CDR3 spans 15 amino acids. Germline-derived CDR1 and CDR2 are MNHEY and SMNVEV (reference sequence). V lost 5 bases, J lost 0 bases, and 13 bases lay in between. The CDR3 nucleotides are TGTGCCAGCAGTGAACAGGGTTACATGAACACTGAAGCTTTCTTT. Its translation is CASSEQGYMNTEAFF.

This chain connects TRBV28 to TRBJ1-1, with 9 nucleotides matching TRBD1. The length of the CDR3 is 12 residues. Germline V CDR1 and CDR2: MDHEN, SYDVKM. The ends lost 5 bases at V and 8 bases at J; junction bases unmatched: 3. The chain's CDR3 is CASSDRGLEAFF. For the CDR3, the DNA is TGTGCCAGCAGTGACAGGGGGTTGGAAGCTTTCTTT. Using reference TRBV28 and TRBJ1-1 for the parts outside the CDR3, the full variable domain is DVKVTQSSRYLVKRTGEKVFLECVQDMDHENMFWYRQDPGLGLRLIYFSYDVKMKEKGDIPEGYSVSREKKERFSLILESASTNQTSMYLCASSDRGLEAFFGQGTRLTVV.

V is TRBV15 and J is TRBJ1-4; D not certain. CDR1 is LNHNV and CDR2 is YYDKDF in the germline V gene (reference sequence). V dropped 3 bases and J dropped 3 bases, with 11 bases sitting between them. This CDR3 region has 15 residues. The CDR3 DNA is TGTGCCACCAGCAGTATCCGGGATCCTAATGAAAAACTGTTTTTT. This gives the protein CATSSIRDPNEKLFF.

The V gene is TRBV27, the J gene TRBJ2-2, with 9 bases lining up with TRBD1. Per germline, CDR1 MNHEY and CDR2 SMNVEV (reference sequence). This CDR3 is 16 amino acids long. V was pared by 6 bases and J by 8 bases, with 13 bases of the junction left unmatched. This CDR3 reads CASSNRQGDPFGELFF. In DNA, the CDR3 is TGTGCCAGCAGCAATCGACAGGGGGACCCGTTTGGGGAGCTGTTTTTT.

The rearrangement uses TRBV7-8 and TRBJ2-7; D possibly matches TRBD1 or TRBD2 (7 bases each). The V end was cut by 3 bases, the J end by 2 bases, with 20 bases between. The CDR3 contains 17 residues. The germline V gene has CDR1 SGHVS and CDR2 FQNEAQ. The CDR3: CASSFHQGGEGTYEQYF. The CDR3 DNA reads TGTGCCAGCAGCTTCCACCAGGGGGGGGAAGGGACCTACGAGCAGTACTTC.

This rearrangement joins TRBV4-2 to TRBJ1-3; no reliable D call. Looked up from germline, CDR1 is LGHNA and CDR2 is YNFKEQ. This CDR3 has 15 amino acids. Between the trimmed V and J ends, which lost 4 bases and 0 bases, there was a span of 10 bases. In nucleotides, the CDR3 is TGTGCCAGCAGCCGAGAACAGATCTCTGGAAACACCATATATTTT. Its protein is CASSREQISGNTIYF.

V is TRBV19 and J is TRBJ1-1; the D is unclear. The V gene lost 4 bases and the J gene lost 11 bases, with 14 bases spanning the gap. Looked up from germline, CDR1 is LNHDA and CDR2 is SQIVND (reference sequence). The CDR3 spans 12 residues. CDR3 loop: CASSRPGYGAFF. The CDR3 nucleotides read TGTGCCAGTAGTAGACCCGGCTACGGGGCTTTCTTT.

The chain links TRBV19 to TRBJ1-4; the match to TRBD1 covers 9 bases. Looked up from germline, CDR1 is LNHDA and CDR2 is SQIVND (reference sequence). CDR3 length: 17 amino acids. V was pared by 2 bases and J by 4 bases, with 8 bases of the junction left unmatched. The CDR3 sequence is CASSISRRGQGNEKLFF. CDR3 coding DNA: TGTGCCAGTAGTATATCCAGGCGGGGACAGGGTAATGAAAAACTGTTTTTT. The full variable domain, in which reference TRBV19 and TRBJ1-4 provide the parts outside the CDR3, is DGGITQSPKYLFRKEGQNVTLSCEQNLNHDAMYWYRQDPGQGLRLIYYSQIVNDFQKGDIAEGYSVSREKKESFPLTVTSAQKNPTAFYLCASSISRRGQGNEKLFFGSGTQLSVL.

The chain couples TRBV3-1 (or the pseudogene TRBV3-2) to TRBJ2-1; no clear D gene. There are 16 residues in the CDR3. Germline values: CDR1 LGHDT, CDR2 YNNKEL (reference sequence). Trimming took off 0 bases at V and 8 bases at J, with 17 bases between the two ends. The chain's CDR3 is CASSQDKSVLAHEQFF. For the CDR3, the DNA is TGTGCCAGCAGCCAAGATAAAAGCGTCCTCGCACATGAGCAGTTCTTC.

V gene TRBV7-3 combines with J gene TRBJ2-6; D is perhaps TRBD2 (5 bases). The CDR3 runs to 13 residues. The V gene lost 4 bases and the J gene lost 9 bases, with 10 bases spanning the gap. CDR1 and CDR2 from the germline V gene are SGHTA and FQGTGA. CDR3 sequence: CASSYSRDNVLTF. CDR3 DNA sequence: TGTGCCAGCAGCTACTCCCGGGACAACGTCCTGACTTTC. Combining the CDR3 with reference TRBV7-3 and TRBJ2-6 gives the whole variable domain GAGVSQTPSNKVTEKGKYVELRCDPISGHTALYWYRQSLGQGPEFLIYFQGTGAADDSGLPNDRFFAVRPEGSVSTLKIQRTERGDSAVYLCASSYSRDNVLTFGAGSRLTVL.

The V gene is TRBV19, the J gene TRBJ1-6; possible D gene TRBD1, 6 bases. The CDR3 loop spans 13 amino acids. The V end was cut by 9 bases, the J end by 8 bases, with 14 bases between. Germline V gives CDR1 LNHDA, CDR2 SQIVND (reference sequence). The CDR3 is CASTGLGDSPLHF. CDR3 sequence (DNA): TGTGCCAGCACAGGGCTGGGAGATTCACCCCTCCACTTT.

V is TRBV12-3 or TRBV12-4 and J is TRBJ2-7; TRBD1 aligns across 7 bases. J was trimmed by 9 bases and V by 5 bases; bases with no gene match: 10. This CDR3 is built from 13 residues. CDR3 DNA sequence: TGTGCCAGCAGTACCGGACAGGCGGTAGGGCAGTACTTC. Its protein is CASSTGQAVGQYF.

This chain connects TRBV29-1 to TRBJ2-7; D is unclear. Germline V gives CDR1 SQVTM, CDR2 ANQGSEA. The V end was cut by 2 bases, the J end by 6 bases, with 11 bases between. There are 12 residues in the CDR3. CDR3 amino acids: CSVELSEAEQYF. The CDR3 nucleotides are TGCAGCGTTGAATTGAGCGAGGCCGAGCAGTACTTC.

The rearrangement joins TRBV19 to TRBJ1-1; unclear D gene. The CDR3 has 12 amino acids. V lost 7 bases and J 4 bases, leaving 10 bases between the germline ends. The germline gives CDR1 LNHDA, CDR2 SQIVND (reference sequence). The CDR3 region is CASNRAPTEAFF. DNA of the CDR3: TGTGCCAGTAACCGGGCCCCCACTGAAGCTTTCTTT.

This clone was seen more than once but under ten times. The chain links TRBV6-5 to TRBJ1-1, with 8 bases fitting TRBD1. Per the germline V gene, CDR1 is MNHEY and CDR2 is SVGAGI. The CDR3 runs to 15 residues. J was trimmed by 4 bases and V by 7 bases; bases with no gene match: 11. The CDR3 protein is CASTYQGAQSTEAFF. The CDR3, as DNA: TGTGCCAGCACTTATCAGGGGGCCCAGAGCACTGAAGCTTTCTTT.

The chain couples TRBV14 to TRBJ1-3; the D is unclear. The CDR3 has 13 amino acids. Trimming left V 4 bases short and J 3 bases short, with 7 bases between. Germline CDR1 reads SGHDN; CDR2 reads FVKESK. The CDR3 DNA is TGTGCCAGCAGCCCCGGGGATGGAAACACCATATATTTT. This codes for CASSPGDGNTIYF.

In DNA form, the CDR3 reads TGTGCCAGCAGTTTATCAACCGGGACAGCAGACTACGAGCAGTACTTC. Protein product: CASSLSTGTADYEQYF. This chain joins TRBV27 and TRBJ2-7; TRBD1 aligns across 7 bases. CDR1 is MNHEY, CDR2 SMNVEV, per germline (reference sequence). The CDR3 has 16 amino acids. V lost 0 bases and J lost 3; bases outside the gene matches: 8.